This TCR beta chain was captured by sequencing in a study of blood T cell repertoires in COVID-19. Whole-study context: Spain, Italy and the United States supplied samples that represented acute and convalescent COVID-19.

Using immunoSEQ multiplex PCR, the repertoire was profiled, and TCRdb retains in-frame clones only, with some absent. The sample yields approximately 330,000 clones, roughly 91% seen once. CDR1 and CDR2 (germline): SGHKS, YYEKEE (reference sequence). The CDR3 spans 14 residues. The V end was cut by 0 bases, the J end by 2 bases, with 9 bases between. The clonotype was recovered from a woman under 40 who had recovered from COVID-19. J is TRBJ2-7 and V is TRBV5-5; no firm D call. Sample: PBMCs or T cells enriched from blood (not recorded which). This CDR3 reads CASSLARLPYEQYF. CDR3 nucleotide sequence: TGTGCCAGCAGCTTGGCCAGACTTCCCTACGAGCAGTACTTC.